One sample yielded the 3 T cell receptor beta chains listed below, sequenced in a study of cytomegalovirus exposure and HLA in healthy donors. This PCR relied on a set of 60 Vbeta primers and 13 Jbeta primers. The protocol was immunoSEQ multiplex PCR, while the TCRdb copy is restricted to in-frame clones and leaves out a portion. The sample includes tens of thousands of clones, over 65% of them seen just once. The sequencing input was PBMCs. The receptors derive from a man in his thirties or forties in good health and CMV-seronegative.

The chain joins TRBV7-9 to TRBJ1-2; 8 nucleotides match TRBD1. Looked up from germline, CDR1 is SEHNR and CDR2 is FQNEAQ (reference sequence). J was trimmed by 10 bases and V by 6 bases; bases with no gene match: 4. The CDR3 spans 11 residues. DNA of the CDR3: TGTGCCAGCAGGCAACAGGGGGTCTACACCTTC. Translating gives CASRQQGVYTF.

The chain recombines TRBV15 with TRBJ1-6; the D is unclear. V lost 0 bases, J lost 6 bases, and 3 bases lay in between. CDR1 is LNHNV, CDR2 YYDKDF, per germline (reference sequence). The length of the CDR3 is 13 residues. DNA of the CDR3: TGTGCCACCAGCAGAGACGGTAATTCACCCCTCCACTTT. This sequence encodes CATSRDGNSPLHF.

The V call is TRBV4-3, the J call TRBJ1-1; TRBD1 aligns across 9 bases. Germline CDR1 is LGHNA and CDR2 is YSLEER. The CDR3 length is 19 residues. V gave up 1 base and J gave up 0 bases; unmatched junction bases: 12. The CDR3, as DNA: TGCGCCAGCAGCCAAGGGATCCGGGACAGGGAGTGGATGAACACTGAAGCTTTCTTT. Translating it yields CASSQGIRDREWMNTEAFF.